By frequency in the sample, the clone carrying this T cell receptor (beta chain) is medium-sized. Its antigen is unidentified. These data come from a study of cytomegalovirus exposure and HLA in healthy donors. V was trimmed by 6 bases and J by 1 base, leaving 9 bases between them. The CDR3 spans 13 residues. Germline CDR1 and CDR2: MRHNA and SNTAGT. Study conclusions and caveats: Researchers reported in a later analysis that a missense DCLRE1C variant was tied to TCR beta V- and J-gene trimming.

13 Jbeta primers and 60 Vbeta primers were used for the PCR. Using immunoSEQ multiplex PCR, the repertoire was profiled, and TCRdb retains in-frame clones only, with some absent. The data contain a few hundred thousand clones, about 80% of them singletons. The chain couples TRBV6-4 to TRBJ1-1; possibly TRBD1 for D (5 bases). Sequencing used PBMCs. This receptor was identified in a girl aged 5 to 17 in good health and CMV-seronegative. DNA of the CDR3: TGTGCCAGCAGGCAGGGTGAGAACACTGAAGCTTTCTTT. Residues: CASRQGENTEAFF.